This T cell receptor beta chain derives from a study of metastatic and nonmetastatic thyroid tumors. Across the whole study: Where malignant and benign thyroid patients were concerned, repertoires were compared across blood and tumor or nodule tissue.

All patients were treatment-naive before thyroid surgery. With regard to this clone: The antigen is unknown. The junction departs from the called germline gene at one end, perhaps through a read error.

Germline CDR1 MNHNS, CDR2 SASEGT. The CDR3 sequence is 13 residues long. The study's findings and limits: Malignant thyroid tumors reportedly exceeded benign nodules significantly in TCR beta diversity, with the difference appearing in blood and tumor.

Original processing methods: The study took CDR3 differences across clinicopathological groups and made a distant-metastasis classifier for papillary thyroid cancer from them. TCRdb redid the clone calls on the PCR reads using MiXCR. In this record, the V and J calls reflect TCRdb's handling and not the investigators' own analysis. There are around 41,000 clones in the sample; around 28% occur only once, and 9.9% lies in the top ten. This chain joins TRBV6-1 and TRBJ2-2; D possibly corresponds to TRBD2 (5 bases). The receptor comes from a male donor with papillary thyroid cancer or a benign thyroid nodule (not recorded which). Some clones in this sample may be carry-over from other donors' samples. Sequencing was done on a sample of blood. The CDR3 reads CASSEEYSGELFF. DNA for the CDR3: TGTGCCAGCAGTGAAGAATACAGCGGCGAGCTTTTTTTT.